The sample holds one count of the clone carrying this T cell receptor (beta chain). TCRdb's copy holds only in-frame clones and misses some; the assay was immunoSEQ multiplex PCR. The sample yields 5,200 or so clones, 70% to 80% seen once. Germline V gene lookup returns CDR1 GTSNPN and CDR2 SVGIG (reference sequence). The CDR3 consists of 15 residues. The ends were cut back, 8 bases at V and 11 bases at J, with 30 bases in the middle. This sample was taken from a study of sequential checkpoint blockade in melanoma. For the study at large: First-line arms were nivolumab then ipilimumab, or the reverse, randomized 1:1.

Treatment defined: randomized to nivolumab then ipilimumab (arm A) or the reverse (arm B). None of the patients previously received DNA-damaging chemotherapy. PBMC sorting kept live CD3+CD8+ cells without CD19 or CD56. The input for sequencing was CD8+ T cells sorted from blood (inferred from file names), taken from a patient given nivolumab and ipilimumab in sequence. This clonotype was sampled from a human donor with melanoma. The chain combines TRBV30 with TRBJ1-1, with a tentative D call TRBD1 (5 bases). In nucleotides, the CDR3 is TGTGCCGCGAATCCCAGGGCAGCCCCCTGGGAATGGGCTTTCTTT. It encodes CAANPRAAPWEWAFF.